The 21 T cell receptor beta chains below all came from one sample that was sequenced in a study of T cell responses to AZD1222 COVID-19 vaccine (TCRdb year 2021). The sample's time point, from its label and the paper: about 28 days (+/-7) after the second vaccine dose. Libraries were constructed by the immunoSEQ multiplex PCR assay. Imported from immuneACCESS, the table was reduced by TCRdb to in-frame sequences with V and J called. These copies leave out some clones; in studies compared against another copy, an unresolved V gene accounts for under half, and the cause of the remainder is not known. The sample data list about 69,000 clones, and less than 85% of these were observed just once. Around 27% of the sample is in the top ten clones. This specimen was peripheral blood, taken 28 days after the second AZD1222 dose. These receptors were collected from an adult who received the AZD1222 COVID-19 vaccine.

The chain is built from TRBV28 and TRBJ1-3; the match to TRBD1 covers 7 bases. CDR1 and CDR2 (germline): MDHEN, SYDVKM. V was pared by 4 bases and J by 8 bases, with 8 bases of the junction left unmatched. The CDR3 length is 14 residues. The CDR3 coding sequence is TGTGCCAGCAGTTATCCAGGGGGAACGGACACCATATATTTT. It is translated as CASSYPGGTDTIYF.

The chain links TRBV5-1 to TRBJ2-1, with 11 bases aligning to TRBD2. This CDR3 comprises 15 residues. CDR1 and CDR2 from the germline V gene are SGHRS and YFSETQ. V trimming: 0 bases; J trimming: 10 bases; junction bases outside the gene matches: 6. The chain's CDR3 is CASSLVTSGSREQFF. The CDR3 coding sequence is TGCGCCAGCAGCTTGGTTACTAGCGGGAGTCGGGAGCAGTTCTTC.

This clone was seen only once. V usage is TRBV19 and J usage is TRBJ1-1; the D gene is possibly TRBD1 (6 bases). Trimming removed 6 bases at V and 3 bases at J, with 11 bases between. In germline, CDR1 is LNHDA, CDR2 SQIVND (reference sequence). The CDR3 length is 13 residues. The CDR3, as DNA: TGTGCCAGTAGGGGACAATCTCACACTGAAGCTTTCTTT. Its protein is CASRGQSHTEAFF.

The chain couples TRBV7-8 to TRBJ2-5; D is perhaps TRBD2 (5 bases). The CDR3 is 14 amino acids. Trimming pared 5 bases from V and 7 bases from J, leaving 17 bases between. Looked up from germline, CDR1 is SGHVS and CDR2 is FQNEAQ. In DNA, the CDR3 is TGTGCCAGCAGCCAACCCCAAGGCCGGGGGACCCAGTACTTC. It yields the protein CASSQPQGRGTQYF.

This sequence joins TRBV11-2 and TRBJ1-3, with TRBD1 as a possible D gene (5 bases). Germline V gene sequence: CDR1 SGHAT, CDR2 FQNNGV. This CDR3 contains 15 residues. Trimming pared 1 base from V and 0 bases from J, leaving 7 bases between. The CDR3, as DNA: TGTGCCAGCAGCTTAGGAGGGGTCTCTGGAAACACCATATATTTT. The encoded protein is CASSLGGVSGNTIYF. The full variable domain, completed using reference TRBV11-2 and TRBJ1-3, is EAGVAQSPRYKIIEKRQSVAFWCNPISGHATLYWYQQILGQGPKLLIQFQNNGVVDDSQLPKDRFSAERLKGVDSTLKIQPAKLEDSAVYLCASSLGGVSGNTIYFGEGSWLTVV.

J is TRBJ2-7 and V is TRBV6-5; TRBD2 matches 9 bases. The CDR3 spans 16 residues. CDR1 and CDR2 from the germline V gene are MNHEY and SVGAGI. V gave up 0 bases and J gave up 6 bases; unmatched junction bases: 9. CDR3: CASSYSGGRVRSEQYF. CDR3 nucleotide sequence: TGTGCCAGCAGTTACTCGGGCGGGAGGGTTAGGAGCGAGCAGTACTTC.

This rearrangement joins TRBV19 to TRBJ1-6, with TRBD1 identical over 7 bases. Germline V CDR1 and CDR2: LNHDA, SQIVND (reference sequence). This CDR3 region has 13 residues. J was trimmed by 17 bases and V by 6 bases; bases with no gene match: 13. The CDR3 here is CASSPFGTDNVHF. CDR3 in DNA: TGTGCCAGTAGCCCCTTTGGGACAGACAACGTCCACTTT.

A few counts support this clone. The chain uses TRBV29-1 and TRBJ1-2; TRBD1 agrees at 10 bases. The length of the CDR3 is 16 residues. V dropped 6 bases and J dropped 2; count of bases not matched to a gene: 12. The V gene's germline CDR1 is SQVTM and CDR2 ANQGSEA. The CDR3 region is CSVPRDRGSHNYGYTF. CDR3 DNA: TGCAGCGTGCCCCGGGACAGGGGATCCCACAACTATGGCTACACCTTC.

The rearrangement links TRBV19 to TRBJ1-1; tentatively, D is TRBD1 (6 bases). The germline V and J ends were trimmed by 7 bases and 1 base, with 13 bases remaining between them. CDR3 size: 14 residues. Germline V gene data show CDR1 as LNHDA and CDR2 as SQIVND (reference sequence). This chain's CDR3 is CASTHRGGNTEAFF. Here the CDR3 DNA reads TGTGCCAGTACCCATAGGGGGGGGAACACTGAAGCTTTCTTT. Combining the CDR3 with reference TRBV19 and TRBJ1-1 gives the whole variable domain DGGITQSPKYLFRKEGQNVTLSCEQNLNHDAMYWYRQDPGQGLRLIYYSQIVNDFQKGDIAEGYSVSREKKESFPLTVTSAQKNPTAFYLCASTHRGGNTEAFFGQGTRLTVV.

This clone showed up just a few times. The rearrangement joins TRBV12-3 or TRBV12-4 to TRBJ1-6, with D unclear. Trimming stripped 2 bases from V and 12 bases from J, with 8 bases between. There are 12 residues in the CDR3. The CDR3 sequence is CASSLSRGPLHF. The CDR3 DNA reads TGTGCCAGCAGTTTATCTCGGGGACCCCTCCACTTT.

The chain joins TRBV6-4 to TRBJ2-7, with D maybe TRBD2 (6 bases). CDR3 length: 14 amino acids. V was trimmed by 3 bases and J by 2 bases, leaving 11 bases between them. Germline V CDR1 and CDR2: MRHNA, SNTAGT. The DNA for the CDR3 is TGTGCCAGCAGTGAAAGACTAGTGCCCTACGAGCAGTACTTC. It encodes CASSERLVPYEQYF.

V gene TRBV11-2 combines with J gene TRBJ2-5, with D maybe TRBD2 (6 bases). Deletions cut 8 bases from V and 3 bases from J, with 7 bases between. Germline CDR1 SGHAT, CDR2 FQNNGV. The CDR3 loop spans 11 amino acids. CDR3 in amino acids: CASGGEETQYF. CDR3 DNA sequence: TGTGCCAGCGGAGGGGAAGAGACCCAGTACTTC.

This clone was seen a few times. The chain has TRBV7-2 and TRBJ1-1; 11 nucleotides align to TRBD1. Germline loops: CDR1 SGHTA, CDR2 FQGNSA. J gave up 4 bases and V 4 bases, and 5 bases lay outside the gene matches. The CDR3 is 15 residues long. In DNA, the CDR3 is TGTGCCAGCAGCTCACAGGGGACAGGGGGCACTGAAGCTTTCTTT. It specifies CASSSQGTGGTEAFF.

The chain links TRBV7-9 to TRBJ1-4; the D is unclear. Germline V CDR1 and CDR2: SEHNR, FQNEAQ (reference sequence). The CDR3 runs to 17 residues. V was clipped by 1 base and J by 1 base, with 13 bases between them. This chain's CDR3 is CASSLGVGGVTNEKLFF. CDR3 coding DNA: TGTGCCAGCAGCTTAGGTGTGGGAGGAGTAACTAATGAAAAACTGTTTTTT.

V gene TRBV7-8 combines with J gene TRBJ2-7; D gene ambiguous. Trimming removed 1 base at V and 3 bases at J, with 7 bases between. CDR3 length equals 13 residues. Germline loops: CDR1 SGHVS, CDR2 FQNEAQ. The CDR3 DNA is TGTGCCAGCAGCTTAGTTGGCAACTACGAGCAGTACTTC. Encoded protein: CASSLVGNYEQYF.

This clone showed up just once. The chain links TRBV5-8 to TRBJ2-4; D could derive from TRBD1 or TRBD2 (5 bases each). The ends were cut back, 3 bases at V and 8 bases at J, with 18 bases in the middle. The CDR3 spans 15 residues. CDR1 and CDR2 from the germline V gene are SGHTS and YDEGEE. CDR3 protein: CASSWGRSPRDIQYF. The CDR3 coding sequence is TGTGCCAGCAGCTGGGGACGATCACCGAGGGACATTCAGTACTTC.

This sequence joins TRBV9 and TRBJ2-3; no definite D call. The CDR3 contains 13 residues. CDR1 SGDLS and CDR2 YYNGEE come from the germline V gene. V was trimmed by 4 bases and J by 2 bases, leaving 8 bases between them. The CDR3 sequence is CASSLPPTDTQYF. DNA of the CDR3: TGTGCCAGCAGCCTACCTCCCACAGATACGCAGTATTTT.

This rearrangement joins TRBV11-3 to TRBJ2-3; possibly TRBD1 for D (6 bases). V shed 6 bases and J shed 4 bases, with 11 bases lying between them. The CDR3 consists of 13 residues. Germline CDR1 and CDR2: SGHNT and YENEEA. The CDR3 DNA follows: TGTGCCAGCAGAGGAAGGGGGTCAGATACGCAGTATTTT. Amino acid sequence: CASRGRGSDTQYF.

The rearrangement joins TRBV2 to TRBJ2-5, with D uncertain. Per germline, CDR1 SNHLY and CDR2 FYNNEI. The ends were cut back, 4 bases at V and 5 bases at J, with 11 bases in the middle. The CDR3 has 13 residues. The CDR3: CASSVRFGETQYF. DNA for the CDR3: TGTGCCAGCAGTGTAAGGTTTGGGGAGACCCAGTACTTC. The full variable domain, its missing parts supplied by reference TRBV2 and TRBJ2-5, is EPEVTQTPSHQVTQMGQEVILRCVPISNHLYFYWYRQILGQKVEFLVSFYNNEISEKSEIFDDQFSVERPDGSNFTLKIRSTKLEDSAMYFCASSVRFGETQYFGPGTRLLVL.

V usage is TRBV6-1 and J usage is TRBJ1-1; D is undetermined. The CDR3 is 12 amino acids. Trimming pared 1 base from V and 5 bases from J, leaving 5 bases between. The germline CDR1 and CDR2 sequences are MNHNS and SASEGT. The CDR3 reads CASSEVGTEAFF. The CDR3 DNA is TGTGCCAGCAGTGAAGTCGGAACTGAAGCTTTCTTT.

This clone has only a few counts. The chain is built from TRBV7-3 and TRBJ1-1; D is ambiguous. V shed 3 bases and J shed 5 bases, with 10 bases lying between them. This CDR3 has 13 residues. Germline-derived CDR1 and CDR2 are SGHTA and FQGTGA. The CDR3 loop reads CASSFVGETEAFF. The CDR3 nucleotides are TGTGCCAGCAGCTTCGTCGGGGAAACTGAAGCTTTCTTT.